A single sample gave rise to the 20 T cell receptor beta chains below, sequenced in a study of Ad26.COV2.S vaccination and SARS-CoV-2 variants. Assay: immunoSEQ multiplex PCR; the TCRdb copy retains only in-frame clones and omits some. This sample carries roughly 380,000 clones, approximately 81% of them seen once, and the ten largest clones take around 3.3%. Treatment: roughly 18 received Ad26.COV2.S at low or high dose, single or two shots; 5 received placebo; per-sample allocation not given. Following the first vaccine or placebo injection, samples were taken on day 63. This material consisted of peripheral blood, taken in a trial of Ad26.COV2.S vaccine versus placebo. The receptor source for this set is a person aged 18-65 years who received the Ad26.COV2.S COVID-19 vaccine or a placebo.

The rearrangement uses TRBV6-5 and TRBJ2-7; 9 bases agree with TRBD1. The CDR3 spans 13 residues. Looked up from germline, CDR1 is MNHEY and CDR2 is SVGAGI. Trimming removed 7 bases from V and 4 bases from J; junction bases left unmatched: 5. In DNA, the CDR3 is TGTGCCAGCACACAGGGGGCGCGGTACGAGCAGTACTTC. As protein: CASTQGARYEQYF.

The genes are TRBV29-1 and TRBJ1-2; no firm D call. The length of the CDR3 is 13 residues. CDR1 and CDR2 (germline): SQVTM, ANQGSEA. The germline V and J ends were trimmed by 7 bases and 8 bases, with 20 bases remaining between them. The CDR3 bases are TGCAGCGCAAGACATTCTCCACTTGGGGGCTACACCTTC. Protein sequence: CSARHSPLGGYTF. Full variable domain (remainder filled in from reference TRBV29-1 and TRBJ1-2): SAVISQKPSRDICQRGTSLTIQCQVDSQVTMMFWYRQQPGQSLTLIATANQGSEATYESGFVIDKFPISRPNLTFSTLTVSNMSPEDSSIYLCSARHSPLGGYTFGSGTRLTVV.

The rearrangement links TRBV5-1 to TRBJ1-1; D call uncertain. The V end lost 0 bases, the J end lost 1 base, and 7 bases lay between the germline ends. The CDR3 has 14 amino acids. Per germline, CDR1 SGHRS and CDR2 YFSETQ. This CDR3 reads CASSLVPSNTEAFF. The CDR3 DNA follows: TGCGCCAGCAGCTTGGTTCCCTCGAACACTGAAGCTTTCTTT.

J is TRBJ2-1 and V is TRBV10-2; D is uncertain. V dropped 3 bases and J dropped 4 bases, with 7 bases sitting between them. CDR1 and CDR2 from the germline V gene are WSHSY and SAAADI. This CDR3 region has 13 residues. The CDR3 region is CASSEGSYNEQFF. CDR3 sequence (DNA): TGCGCCAGCAGTGAAGGAAGTTACAATGAGCAGTTCTTC.

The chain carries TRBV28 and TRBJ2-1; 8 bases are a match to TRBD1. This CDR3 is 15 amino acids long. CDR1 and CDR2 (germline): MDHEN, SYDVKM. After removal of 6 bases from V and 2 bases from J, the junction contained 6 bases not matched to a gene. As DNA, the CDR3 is TGTGCCAGCAGAAAAGACAGGGGAACCTACAATGAGCAGTTCTTC. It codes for CASRKDRGTYNEQFF.

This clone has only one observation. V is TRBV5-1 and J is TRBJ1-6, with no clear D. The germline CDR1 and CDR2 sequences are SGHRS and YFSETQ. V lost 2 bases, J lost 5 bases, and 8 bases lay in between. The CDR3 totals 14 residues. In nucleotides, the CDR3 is TGCGCCAGCAGCTTTCAAGCCGATAATTCACCCCTCCACTTT. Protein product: CASSFQADNSPLHF.

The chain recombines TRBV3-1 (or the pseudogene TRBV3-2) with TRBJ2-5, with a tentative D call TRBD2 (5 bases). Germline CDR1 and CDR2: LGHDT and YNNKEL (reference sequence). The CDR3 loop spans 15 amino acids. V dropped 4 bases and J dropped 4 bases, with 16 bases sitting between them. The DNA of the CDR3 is TGTGCCAGCAGCCCAAGGCTCGGGGTCCTAGAGACCCAGTACTTC. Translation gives CASSPRLGVLETQYF.

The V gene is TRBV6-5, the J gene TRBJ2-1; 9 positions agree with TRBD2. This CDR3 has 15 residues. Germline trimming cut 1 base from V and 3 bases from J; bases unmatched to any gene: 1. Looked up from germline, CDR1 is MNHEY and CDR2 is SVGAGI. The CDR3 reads CASSYWTSDYNEQFF. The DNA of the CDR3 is TGTGCCAGCAGTTACTGGACTAGCGACTACAATGAGCAGTTCTTC.

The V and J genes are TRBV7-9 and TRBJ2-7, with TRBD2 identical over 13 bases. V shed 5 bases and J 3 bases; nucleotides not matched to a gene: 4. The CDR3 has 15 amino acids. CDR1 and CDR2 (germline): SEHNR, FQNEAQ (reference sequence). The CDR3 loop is CASSHRTSGSYEQYF. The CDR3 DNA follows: TGTGCCAGCAGCCACCGGACTAGCGGGAGCTACGAGCAGTACTTC.

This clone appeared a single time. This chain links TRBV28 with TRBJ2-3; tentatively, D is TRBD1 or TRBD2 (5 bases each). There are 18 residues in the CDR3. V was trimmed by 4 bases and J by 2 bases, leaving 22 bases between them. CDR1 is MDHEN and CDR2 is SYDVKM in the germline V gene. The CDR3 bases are TGTGCCAGCAGTTCGAGCCCCCTCAACGGGGCCCTCACAGATACGCAGTATTTT. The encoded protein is CASSSSPLNGALTDTQYF.

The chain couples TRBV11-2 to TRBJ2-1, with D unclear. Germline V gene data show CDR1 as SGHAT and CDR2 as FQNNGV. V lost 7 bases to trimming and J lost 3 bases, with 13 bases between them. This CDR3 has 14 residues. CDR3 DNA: TGTGCCAGCACCCTCGACACACTCTACAATGAGCAGTTCTTC. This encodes CASTLDTLYNEQFF.

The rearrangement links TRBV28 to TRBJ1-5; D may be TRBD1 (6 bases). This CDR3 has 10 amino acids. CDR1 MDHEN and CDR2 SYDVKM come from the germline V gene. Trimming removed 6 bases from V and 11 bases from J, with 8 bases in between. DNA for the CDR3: TGTGCCAGCAGCGCAGGGGCCCAGCATTTT. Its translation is CASSAGAQHF.

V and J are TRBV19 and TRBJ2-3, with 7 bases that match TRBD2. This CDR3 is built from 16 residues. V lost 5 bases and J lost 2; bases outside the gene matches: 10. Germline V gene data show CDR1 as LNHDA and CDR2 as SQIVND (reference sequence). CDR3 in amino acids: CASSSSSGAITDTQYF. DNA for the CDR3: TGTGCCAGTAGTTCCTCCAGCGGGGCTATCACAGATACGCAGTATTTT. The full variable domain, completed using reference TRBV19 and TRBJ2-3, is DGGITQSPKYLFRKEGQNVTLSCEQNLNHDAMYWYRQDPGQGLRLIYYSQIVNDFQKGDIAEGYSVSREKKESFPLTVTSAQKNPTAFYLCASSSSSGAITDTQYFGPGTRLTVL.

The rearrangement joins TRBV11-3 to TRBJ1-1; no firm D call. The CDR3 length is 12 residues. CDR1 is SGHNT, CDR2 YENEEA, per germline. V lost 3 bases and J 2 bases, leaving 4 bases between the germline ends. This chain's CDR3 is CASSLSNTEAFF. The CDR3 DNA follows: TGTGCCAGCAGCTTGTCCAACACTGAAGCTTTCTTT.

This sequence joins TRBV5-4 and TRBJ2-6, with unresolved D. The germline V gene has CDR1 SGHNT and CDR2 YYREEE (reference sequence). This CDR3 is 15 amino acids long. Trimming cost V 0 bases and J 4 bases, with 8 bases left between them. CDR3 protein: CASSLERQGANVLTF. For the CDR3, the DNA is TGTGCCAGCAGCTTGGAAAGGCAAGGGGCCAACGTCCTGACTTTC.

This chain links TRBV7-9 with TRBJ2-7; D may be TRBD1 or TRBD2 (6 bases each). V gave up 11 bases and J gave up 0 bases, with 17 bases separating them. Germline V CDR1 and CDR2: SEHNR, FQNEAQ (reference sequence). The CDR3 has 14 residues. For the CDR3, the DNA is TGTGCCTCCCGGGACGGGGGCCACTCCTACGAGCAGTACTTC. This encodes CASRDGGHSYEQYF.

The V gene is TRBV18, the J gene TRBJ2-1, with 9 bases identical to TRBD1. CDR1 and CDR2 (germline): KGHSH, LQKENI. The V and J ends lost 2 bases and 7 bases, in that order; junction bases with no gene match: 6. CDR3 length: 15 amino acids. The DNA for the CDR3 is TGTGCCAGCTCACCAGACAGCGGGACAGGGAATGAGCAGTTCTTC. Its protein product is CASSPDSGTGNEQFF.

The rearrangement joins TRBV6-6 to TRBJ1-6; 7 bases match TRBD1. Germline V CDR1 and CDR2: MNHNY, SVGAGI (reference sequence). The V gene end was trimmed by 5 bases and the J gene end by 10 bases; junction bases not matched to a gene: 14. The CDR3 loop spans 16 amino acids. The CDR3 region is CASSPVGGGAGSPLHF. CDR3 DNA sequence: TGTGCCAGCAGTCCAGTTGGAGGGGGCGCCGGGTCACCCCTCCACTTT.

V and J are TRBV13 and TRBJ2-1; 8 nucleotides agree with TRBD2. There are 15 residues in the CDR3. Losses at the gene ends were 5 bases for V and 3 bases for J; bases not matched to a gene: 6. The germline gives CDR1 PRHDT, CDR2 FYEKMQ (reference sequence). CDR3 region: CASSPSGGIYNEQFF. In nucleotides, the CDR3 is TGTGCCAGCAGCCCAAGCGGGGGCATCTACAATGAGCAGTTCTTC.

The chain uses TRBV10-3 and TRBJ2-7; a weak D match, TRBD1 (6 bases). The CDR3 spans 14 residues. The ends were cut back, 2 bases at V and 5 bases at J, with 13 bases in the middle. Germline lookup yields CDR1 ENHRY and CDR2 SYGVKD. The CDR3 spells CAISERQGLDEQYF. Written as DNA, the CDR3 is TGTGCCATCAGTGAGCGCCAGGGGCTCGACGAGCAGTACTTC.